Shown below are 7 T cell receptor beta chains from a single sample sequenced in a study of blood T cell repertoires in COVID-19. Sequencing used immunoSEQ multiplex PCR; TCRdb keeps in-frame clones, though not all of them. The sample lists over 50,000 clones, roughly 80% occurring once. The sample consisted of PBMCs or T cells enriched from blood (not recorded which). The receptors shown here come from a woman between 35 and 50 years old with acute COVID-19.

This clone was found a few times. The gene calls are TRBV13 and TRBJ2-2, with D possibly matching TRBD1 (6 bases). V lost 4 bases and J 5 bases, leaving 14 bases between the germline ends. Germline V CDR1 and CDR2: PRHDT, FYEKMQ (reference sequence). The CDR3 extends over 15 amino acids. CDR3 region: CASSSYQGQTGELFF. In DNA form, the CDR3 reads TGTGCCAGCAGCTCGTACCAGGGGCAGACCGGGGAGCTGTTTTTT. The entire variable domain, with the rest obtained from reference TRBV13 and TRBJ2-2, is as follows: AAGVIQSPRHLIKEKRETATLKCYPIPRHDTVYWYQQGPGQDPQFLISFYEKMQSDKGSIPDRFSAQQFSDYHSELNMSSLELGDSALYFCASSSYQGQTGELFFGEGSRLTVL.

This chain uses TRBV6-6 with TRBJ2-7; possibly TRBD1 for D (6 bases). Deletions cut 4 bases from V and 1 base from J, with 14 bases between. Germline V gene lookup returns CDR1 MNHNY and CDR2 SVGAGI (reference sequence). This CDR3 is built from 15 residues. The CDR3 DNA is TGTGCCAGCAGTTCAACAGGGCGAAGTTCCTACGAGCAGTACGTC. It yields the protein CASSSTGRSSYEQYV.

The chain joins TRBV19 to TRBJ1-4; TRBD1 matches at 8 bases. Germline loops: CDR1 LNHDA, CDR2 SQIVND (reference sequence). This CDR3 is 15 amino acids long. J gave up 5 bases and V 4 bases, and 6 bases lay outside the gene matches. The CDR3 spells CASSTSGQVNEKLFF. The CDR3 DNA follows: TGTGCCAGTAGTACGTCGGGACAGGTCAATGAAAAACTGTTTTTT.

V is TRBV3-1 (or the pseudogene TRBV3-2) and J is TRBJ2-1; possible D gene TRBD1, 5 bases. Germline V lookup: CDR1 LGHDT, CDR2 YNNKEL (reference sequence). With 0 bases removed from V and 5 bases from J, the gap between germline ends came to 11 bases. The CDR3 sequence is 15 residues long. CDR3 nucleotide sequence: TGTGCCAGCAGCCAAGATAGGGGATTTCACAATGAGCAGTTCTTC. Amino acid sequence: CASSQDRGFHNEQFF.

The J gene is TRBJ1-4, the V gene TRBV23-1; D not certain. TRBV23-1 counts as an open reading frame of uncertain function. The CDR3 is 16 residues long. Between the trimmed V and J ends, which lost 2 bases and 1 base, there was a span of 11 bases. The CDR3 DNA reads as TGCGCCAGCAGTCAAGGCCCGCGGGAAACTAATGAAAAACTGTTTTTT. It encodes CASSQGPRETNEKLFF.

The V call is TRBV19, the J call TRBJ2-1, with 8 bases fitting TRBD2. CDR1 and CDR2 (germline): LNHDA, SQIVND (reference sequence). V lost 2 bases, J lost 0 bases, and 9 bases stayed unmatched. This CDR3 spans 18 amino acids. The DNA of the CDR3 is TGTGCCAGTAGTATAAATAGCGGGATCCTTAGCTCCTACAATGAGCAGTTCTTC. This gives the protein CASSINSGILSSYNEQFF.

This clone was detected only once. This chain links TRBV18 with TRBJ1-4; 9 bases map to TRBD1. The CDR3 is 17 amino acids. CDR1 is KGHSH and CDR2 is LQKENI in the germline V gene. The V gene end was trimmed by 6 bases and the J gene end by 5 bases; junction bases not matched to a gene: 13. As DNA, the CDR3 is TGTGCCAGCTCTCGCAAACCCGGGACAGGGAAAAATGAAAAACTGTTTTTT. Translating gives CASSRKPGTGKNEKLFF. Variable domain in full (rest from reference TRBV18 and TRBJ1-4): NAGVMQNPRHLVRRRGQEARLRCSPMKGHSHVYWYRQLPEEGLKFMVYLQKENIIDESGMPKERFSAEFPKEGPSILRIQQVVRGDSAAYFCASSRKPGTGKNEKLFFGSGTQLSVL.